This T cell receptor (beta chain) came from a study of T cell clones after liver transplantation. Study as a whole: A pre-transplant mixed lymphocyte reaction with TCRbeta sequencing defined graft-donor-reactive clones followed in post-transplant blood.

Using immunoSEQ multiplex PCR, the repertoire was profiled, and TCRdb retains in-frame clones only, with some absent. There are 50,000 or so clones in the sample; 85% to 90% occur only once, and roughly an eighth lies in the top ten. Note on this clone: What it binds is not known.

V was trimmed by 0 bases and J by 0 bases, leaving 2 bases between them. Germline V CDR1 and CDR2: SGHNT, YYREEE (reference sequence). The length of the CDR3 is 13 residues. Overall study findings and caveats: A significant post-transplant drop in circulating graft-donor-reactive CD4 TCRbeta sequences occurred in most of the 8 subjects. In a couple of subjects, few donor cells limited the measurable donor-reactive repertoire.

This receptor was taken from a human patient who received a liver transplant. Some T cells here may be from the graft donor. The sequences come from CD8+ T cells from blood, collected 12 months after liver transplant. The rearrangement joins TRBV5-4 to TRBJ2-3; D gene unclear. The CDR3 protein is CASSLGSTDTQYF. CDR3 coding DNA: TGTGCCAGCAGCTTGGGGAGCACAGATACGCAGTATTTT.